Below are 18 T cell receptor beta chains sequenced from a single sample in a study of T cell responses to AZD1222 COVID-19 vaccine. Data came from immunoSEQ multiplex PCR; TCRdb stores just in-frame clones and leaves some out. Of roughly 150,000 clones in the sample, around 88% were seen once. Sample: peripheral blood, taken 28 days after the second AZD1222 dose. These TCRs come from an adult who received the AZD1222 COVID-19 vaccine.

The V and J genes are TRBV10-1 and TRBJ2-7; maybe TRBD1 (5 bases). CDR1 is WNHNN, CDR2 SYGVQD, per germline (reference sequence). This CDR3 has 16 residues. Trimming removed 5 bases from V and 4 bases from J, with 21 bases in between. The CDR3 here is CASSHKPDRNEYEQYF. CDR3 coding DNA: TGCGCCAGCAGTCACAAACCCGACAGAAACGAATACGAGCAGTACTTC.

The gene calls are TRBV10-3 and TRBJ1-1, with D uncertain. CDR1 is ENHRY, CDR2 SYGVKD, per germline. Trimming removed 10 bases from V and 11 bases from J, with 17 bases in between. This CDR3 is built from 11 residues. The CDR3 region has the DNA TGTGCCACTGGGGAGGGTTCGAGGGCTTTCTTT. Translated, it gives CATGEGSRAFF.

The J gene is TRBJ2-5, the V gene TRBV12-3 or TRBV12-4; D is ambiguous. Trimming removed 6 bases at V and 5 bases at J, with 4 bases between. This CDR3 spans 10 amino acids. CDR3 sequence: CASRGETQYF. The CDR3, as DNA: TGTGCCAGCAGGGGGGAGACCCAGTACTTC.

The chain carries TRBV29-1 and TRBJ1-2, with D possibly TRBD1 on 5 matching bases. Germline CDR1 and CDR2: SQVTM and ANQGSEA. The CDR3 length is 16 residues. V gave up 6 bases and J gave up 2 bases, with 22 bases separating them. CDR3 in DNA: TGCAGCGTCCAATCAGGGCCGCCTGGGAGGAACTATGGCTACACCTTC. This gives the protein CSVQSGPPGRNYGYTF.

This chain links TRBV6-6 with TRBJ1-5; a possible D gene is TRBD1 (5 bases). The CDR3 spans 16 residues. Per the germline V gene, CDR1 is MNHNY and CDR2 is SVGAGI (reference sequence). The ends were cut back, 1 base at V and 6 bases at J, with 16 bases in the middle. CDR3: CASSYFRRGAGQPQHF. Here the CDR3 DNA reads TGTGCCAGCAGTTACTTTCGGAGGGGAGCGGGTCAGCCCCAGCATTTT.

V usage is TRBV19 and J usage is TRBJ1-5, with unresolved D. Germline CDR1 is LNHDA and CDR2 is SQIVND (reference sequence). This CDR3 is built from 19 residues. V was pared by 1 base and J by 6 bases, with 25 bases between. CDR3 loop: CASSIAPGWARVVVQPQHF. As DNA, the CDR3 is TGTGCCAGTAGTATAGCCCCCGGTTGGGCGCGGGTGGTTGTTCAGCCCCAGCATTTT.

V usage is TRBV12-3 or TRBV12-4 and J usage is TRBJ1-1, with D unclear. The CDR3 totals 13 residues. V gave up 7 bases and J gave up 9 bases, with 18 bases separating them. DNA for the CDR3: TGTGCCAGCACCCCGGGGTGGGCTCTACAAGCTTTCTTT. It encodes CASTPGWALQAFF.

This chain joins TRBV3-1 (or the pseudogene TRBV3-2) and TRBJ2-3; D call uncertain. Germline V lookup: CDR1 LGHDT, CDR2 YNNKEL (reference sequence). CDR3 size: 12 residues. Trimming took 8 bases from V and 5 from J, leaving 11 bases between them. CDR3 region: CASESTGDTQYF. As DNA, the CDR3 is TGTGCCAGCGAGTCCACGGGAGATACGCAGTATTTT.

The rearrangement uses TRBV12-3 or TRBV12-4 and TRBJ2-1; D is possibly TRBD2 (5 bases). This CDR3 contains 13 residues. The V end lost 6 bases, the J end lost 6 bases, and 12 bases lay between the germline ends. The CDR3 DNA reads TGTGCCAGCAGGCGGGTAGGGATCAATGAGCAGTTCTTC. Encoded protein: CASRRVGINEQFF.

CDR3: CASSASGGFQETQYF. As DNA, the CDR3 is TGTGCCAGCAGTGCGAGCGGGGGTTTCCAAGAGACCCAGTACTTC. This rearrangement joins TRBV25-1 to TRBJ2-5; 8 bases line up with TRBD2. Unmatched junction bases numbered 5, after V lost 4 bases and J lost 1 base. CDR1 is MGHDK, CDR2 SYGVNS, per germline. The CDR3 length is 15 residues.

The J gene is TRBJ1-2, the V gene TRBV7-2, with D unclear. The CDR3 length is 15 residues. Germline-derived CDR1 and CDR2 are SGHTA and FQGNSA. V was clipped by 7 bases and J by 2 bases, with 17 bases between them. In nucleotides, the CDR3 is TGTGCCAGCACTCTTACCCCGAGCAGCAACTATGGCTACACCTTC. It translates to CASTLTPSSNYGYTF.

The count of this clone is one. The chain uses TRBV5-6 and TRBJ2-2; D uncertain. The germline V gene has CDR1 SGHDT and CDR2 YYEEEE. This CDR3 comprises 13 residues. V gave up 4 bases and J gave up 0 bases, with 4 bases separating them. As DNA, the CDR3 is TGTGCCAGCAGCCACACGAACACCGGGGAGCTGTTTTTT. As protein: CASSHTNTGELFF. The full variable domain, with the rest looked up from reference TRBV5-6 and TRBJ2-2, is DAGVTQSPTHLIKTRGQQVTLRCSPKSGHDTVSWYQQALGQGPQFIFQYYEEEERQRGNFPDRFSGHQFPNYSSELNVNALLLGDSALYLCASSHTNTGELFFGEGSRLTVL.

The chain uses TRBV30 and TRBJ1-5, with a tentative D call TRBD1 (5 bases). There are 13 residues in the CDR3. CDR1 and CDR2 (germline): GTSNPN, SVGIG (reference sequence). The V gene lost 0 bases and the J gene lost 6 bases, with 9 bases spanning the gap. The CDR3 DNA follows: TGTGCCTGGAGTGTACCAGGGCCTCAGCCCCAGCATTTT. Translated, it gives CAWSVPGPQPQHF.

J is TRBJ1-5 and V is TRBV18; 10 nucleotides agree with TRBD1. The CDR3 extends over 18 amino acids. Germline V CDR1 and CDR2: KGHSH, LQKENI. With V trimmed by 1 base and J by 7 bases, 13 bases remained unmatched. The CDR3 DNA follows: TGTGCCAGCTCACCACTTCAGAGGGACAGGGGTTGGAGGCAGCCCCAGCATTTT. This sequence encodes CASSPLQRDRGWRQPQHF.

This chain uses TRBV20-1 with TRBJ1-2; D remains ambiguous. The CDR3 consists of 11 residues. Germline V CDR1 and CDR2: DFQATT, SNEGSKA (reference sequence). In DNA, the CDR3 is TGCAGGGGCAGTACTAACTATGGCTACACCTTC. It encodes CRGSTNYGYTF.

J is TRBJ2-5 and V is TRBV5-6; D is tentatively TRBD1 or TRBD2 (5 bases each). The CDR3 length is 13 residues. Deletions cut 3 bases from V and 5 bases from J, with 11 bases between. Germline CDR1 SGHDT, CDR2 YYEEEE. As DNA, the CDR3 is TGTGCCAGCAGCTGGGACCGCGGGGAGACCCAGTACTTC. Its translation: CASSWDRGETQYF.

In its sample, this clone was seen once. The V gene is TRBV4-2, the J gene TRBJ2-3, with 11 bases fitting TRBD2. Trimming removed 1 base from V and 4 bases from J; junction bases left unmatched: 7. Germline lookup yields CDR1 LGHNA and CDR2 YNFKEQ. CDR3 size: 17 residues. This chain's CDR3 is CASSQGRLAGRADTQYF. The CDR3 DNA follows: TGTGCCAGCAGCCAAGGGAGACTAGCGGGGAGGGCAGATACGCAGTATTTT.

The chain combines TRBV12-3 or TRBV12-4 with TRBJ1-2; D uncertain. This CDR3 has 13 residues. The V and J ends lost 3 bases and 8 bases respectively, with 13 bases between them. CDR3 in amino acids: CASSFQGSEGYTF. CDR3 DNA sequence: TGTGCCAGCAGTTTTCAAGGGTCGGAGGGCTACACCTTC.